Sequencing of this T cell receptor beta chain was carried out in a study of blood T cells in healthy people across ages. There are 15 residues in the CDR3. The germline V gene has CDR1 SEHNR and CDR2 FQNEAQ (reference sequence). General study findings and limits: Relative to aged donors, long-lived donors carried more naive CD4+ cells and displayed higher diversity.

Primers used in a second PCR of roughly 7 to 12 cycles were a sample-barcoded 5' primer and a J-beta primer mix. TCRdb reanalysed the 5' RACE reads using MiXCR and keeps one entry per CDR3 protein. The sample holds more than 650,000 distinct CDR3 sequences, 20% to 30% seen once. This clonotype was counted a few times. Antigen unknown. These same records also appear under a second study, on T cells of mothers and their children. Per that paper: Every mother produced more than 9.5 million TCR beta CDR3 reads, whereas every child provided 2.5 million to 3 million.

The clonotype originates from a boy aged 5 to 17 in good health. The sequenced sample was blood. The J gene is TRBJ2-5, the V gene TRBV7-9; 12 bases align to TRBD2. The J call could be wrong; TRBJ2-7 is a better fit for the DNA end. The DNA for the CDR3 is TGTGCCAGCAGCCATCCTAGCGGGGGGGCCCACGAGCAGTACTTC. Its translation is CASSHPSGGAHEQYF.